This T cell receptor beta chain comes out of a study of T-cell memory formation after mild COVID-19. Study-wide results and limits: Among clones peaking at day 37 in the second wave, SARS-CoV-2 specificity remained unconfirmed. The main location of contracting CD4+ clones was CM and EM, and that of contracting CD8+ clones was EMRA. CD4/CD8 balance held among clones contracting day 15 to 85, and later expanders leaned CD4+.

A single count supports this clonotype. Its antigen is not identified. The V end was cut by 9 bases, the J end by 5 bases, with 19 bases between. The CDR3 length is 14 residues. Per the germline V gene, CDR1 is LNHDA and CDR2 is SQIVND (reference sequence). Barcoded TCR alpha and TCR beta cDNA libraries with UMIs came from 5'RACE using constant-segment primers. TCRdb reprocessed the 5' RACE reads with MiXCR, giving one entry per CDR3 protein. The profile shows about 420,000 distinct CDR3 sequences, roughly a quarter of them singletons. Sequencing was performed on PBMCs or a T cell subset sorted from them (not recorded which). The TCR originated in an adult woman who had mild COVID-19 (a few samples of this study predate the infection). Cell type and time point are not known. The J gene is TRBJ1-2, the V gene TRBV19; D is uncertain. As DNA, the CDR3 is TGTGCCAGCGGACTTGGGCTTCGGGGTTATGGCTACACCTTC. It translates to CASGLGLRGYGYTF.